This T cell receptor beta chain was sequenced during a study of T cell responses to AZD1222 COVID-19 vaccine. General study results and limits: The peak T cell response came first, and repertoires were sampled only after it. Donors were largely white British and mainly female; clonal diversity was possibly underestimated. Seropositive at baseline were only 5 to 7 AZD1222 recipients. Spike-wide coverage was observed for vaccine-associated CD4 TCRs, with dominant responses at 160-218 and 743-854.

The method was immunoSEQ multiplex PCR; TCRdb's version includes in-frame clones alone and lacks a portion of them. This sample has about 37,000 clones, with approximately 84% found just once. With regard to this clone: Its specificity is not known.

The sequence derives from an adult who received the AZD1222 COVID-19 vaccine. The sequencing used peripheral blood, collected 28 days after the second AZD1222 dose.

CDR3 DNA sequence: TGTGCCAGCAGGGGGACTGCGCGGGACCGGAAGCAGTTCTTC. Translated, it gives CASRGTARDRKQFF. The chain is built from TRBV14 and TRBJ2-1; the D gene is possibly TRBD2 (6 bases). This CDR3 contains 14 residues. The V gene's germline CDR1 is SGHDN and CDR2 FVKESK. V gave up 6 bases and J gave up 11 bases, with 20 bases separating them.